The present TCR beta chain was sequenced within a study of blood T cell repertoires in COVID-19. Produced via immunoSEQ multiplex PCR; TCRdb's table is partial and in-frame only. This sample has about 120,000 clones, with about nine tenths found just once. J was trimmed by 4 bases and V by 4 bases; bases with no gene match: 12. CDR1 and CDR2 from the germline V gene are SEHNR and FQNEAQ (reference sequence). CDR3 length: 16 amino acids. This rearrangement joins TRBV7-9 to TRBJ1-1; 7 bases align to TRBD1. The specimen sequenced was peripheral blood. The sequence was collected from a woman aged 45-59 years with acute or convalescent COVID-19. CDR3 amino acids: CASSYRTGTLGTEAFF. CDR3 bases: TGTGCCAGCAGCTACAGGACAGGTACGCTGGGCACTGAAGCTTTCTTT.